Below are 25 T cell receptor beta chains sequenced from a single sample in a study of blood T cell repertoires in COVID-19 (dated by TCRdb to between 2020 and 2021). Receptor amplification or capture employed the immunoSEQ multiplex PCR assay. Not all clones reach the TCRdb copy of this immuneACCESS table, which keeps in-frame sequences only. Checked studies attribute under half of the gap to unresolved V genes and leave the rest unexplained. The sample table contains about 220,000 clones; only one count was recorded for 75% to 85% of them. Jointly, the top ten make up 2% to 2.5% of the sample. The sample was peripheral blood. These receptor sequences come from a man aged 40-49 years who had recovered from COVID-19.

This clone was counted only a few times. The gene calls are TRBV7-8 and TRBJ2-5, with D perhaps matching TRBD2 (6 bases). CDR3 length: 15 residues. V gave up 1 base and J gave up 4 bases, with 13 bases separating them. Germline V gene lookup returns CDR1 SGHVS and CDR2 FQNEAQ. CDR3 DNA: TGTGCCAGCAGCTTAGAGGTGGGGGGTAGAGAGACCCAGTACTTC. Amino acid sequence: CASSLEVGGRETQYF. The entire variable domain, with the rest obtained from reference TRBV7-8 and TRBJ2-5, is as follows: GAGVSQSPRYKVAKRGQDVALRCDPISGHVSLFWYQQALGQGPEFLTYFQNEAQLDKSGLPSDRFFAERPEGSVSTLKIQRTQQEDSAVYLCASSLEVGGRETQYFGPGTRLLVL.

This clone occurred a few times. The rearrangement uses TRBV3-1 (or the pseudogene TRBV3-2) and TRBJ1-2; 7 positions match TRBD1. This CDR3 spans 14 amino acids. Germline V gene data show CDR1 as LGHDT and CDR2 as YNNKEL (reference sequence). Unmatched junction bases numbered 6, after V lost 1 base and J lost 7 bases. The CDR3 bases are TGTGCCAGCAGCCAAGGTAGACAGGGTGGTGGCTACACCTTC. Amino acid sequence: CASSQGRQGGGYTF.

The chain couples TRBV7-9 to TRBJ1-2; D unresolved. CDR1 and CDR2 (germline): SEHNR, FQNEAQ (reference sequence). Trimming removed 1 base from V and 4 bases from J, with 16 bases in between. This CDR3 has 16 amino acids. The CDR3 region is CASSLGLRVTSYGYTF. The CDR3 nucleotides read TGTGCCAGCAGCTTAGGCCTTCGGGTTACGTCCTATGGCTACACCTTC.

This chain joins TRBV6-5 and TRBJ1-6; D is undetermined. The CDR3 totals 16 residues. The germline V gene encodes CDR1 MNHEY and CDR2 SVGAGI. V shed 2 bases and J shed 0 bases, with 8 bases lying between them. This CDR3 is CASSYVGSSYNSPLHF. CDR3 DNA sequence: TGTGCCAGCAGTTACGTGGGGAGCTCCTATAATTCACCCCTCCACTTT.

CDR3 sequence reads: CASSLVLGTGLNEQYF. CDR3 DNA: TGTGCCAGCAGCTTAGTCCTAGGGACAGGGTTGAACGAGCAGTACTTC. V and J are TRBV7-2 and TRBJ2-7; 9 positions match TRBD1. The CDR3 extends over 16 amino acids. CDR1 is SGHTA, CDR2 FQGNSA, per germline. J was trimmed by 5 bases and V by 1 base; bases with no gene match: 9.

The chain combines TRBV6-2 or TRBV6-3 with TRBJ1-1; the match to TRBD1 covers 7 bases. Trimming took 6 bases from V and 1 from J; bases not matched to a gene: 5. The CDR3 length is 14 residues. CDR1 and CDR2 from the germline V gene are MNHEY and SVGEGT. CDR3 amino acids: CASSQGGPNTEAFF. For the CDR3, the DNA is TGTGCCAGCAGCCAAGGGGGCCCGAACACTGAAGCTTTCTTT.

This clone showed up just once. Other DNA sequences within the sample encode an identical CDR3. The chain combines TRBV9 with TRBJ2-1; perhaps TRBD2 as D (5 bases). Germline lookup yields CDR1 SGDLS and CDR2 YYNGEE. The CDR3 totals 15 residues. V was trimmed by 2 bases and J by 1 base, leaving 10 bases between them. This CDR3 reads CASSVRGSSYNEQFF. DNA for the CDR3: TGTGCCAGCAGCGTTCGAGGGAGTTCCTACAATGAGCAGTTCTTC.

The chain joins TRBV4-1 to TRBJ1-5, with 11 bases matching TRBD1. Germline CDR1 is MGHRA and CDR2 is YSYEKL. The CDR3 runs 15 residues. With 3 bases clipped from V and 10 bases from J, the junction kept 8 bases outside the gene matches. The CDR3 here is CASSQLPGQGDPQHF. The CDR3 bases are TGCGCCAGCAGCCAGCTCCCGGGACAGGGGGATCCCCAGCATTTT.

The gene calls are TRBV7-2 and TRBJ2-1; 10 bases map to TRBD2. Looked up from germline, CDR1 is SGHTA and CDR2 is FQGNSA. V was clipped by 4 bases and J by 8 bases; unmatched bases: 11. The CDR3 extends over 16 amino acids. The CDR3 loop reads CASSSPSGSIGDEQFF. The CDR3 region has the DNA TGTGCCAGCAGCTCGCCTAGCGGGAGCATAGGGGATGAGCAGTTCTTC. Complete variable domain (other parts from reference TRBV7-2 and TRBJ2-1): GAGVSQSPSNKVTEKGKDVELRCDPISGHTALYWYRQSLGQGLEFLIYFQGNSAPDKSGLPSDRFSAERTGGSVSTLTIQRTQQEDSAVYLCASSSPSGSIGDEQFFGPGTRLTVL.

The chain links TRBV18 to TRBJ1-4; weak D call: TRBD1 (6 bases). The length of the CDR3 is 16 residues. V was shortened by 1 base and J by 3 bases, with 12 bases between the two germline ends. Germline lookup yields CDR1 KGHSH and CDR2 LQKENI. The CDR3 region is CASSPQFAGANEKLFF. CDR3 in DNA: TGTGCCAGCTCACCACAGTTTGCAGGGGCTAATGAAAAACTGTTTTTT.

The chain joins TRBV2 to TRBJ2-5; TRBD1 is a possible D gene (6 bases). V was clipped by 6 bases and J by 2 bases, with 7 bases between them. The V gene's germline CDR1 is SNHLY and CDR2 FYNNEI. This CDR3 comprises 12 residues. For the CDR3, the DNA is TGTGCCAGCAGGGACAGACAAGAGACCCAGTACTTC. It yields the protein CASRDRQETQYF.

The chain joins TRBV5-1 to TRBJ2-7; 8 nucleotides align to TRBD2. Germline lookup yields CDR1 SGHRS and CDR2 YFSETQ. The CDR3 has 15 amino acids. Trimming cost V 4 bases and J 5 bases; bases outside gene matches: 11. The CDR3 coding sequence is TGCGCCAGCAGCGTTAGCGGGGTATTAGGCGACGAGCAGTACTTC. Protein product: CASSVSGVLGDEQYF. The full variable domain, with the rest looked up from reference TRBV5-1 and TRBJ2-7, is KAGVTQTPRYLIKTRGQQVTLSCSPISGHRSVSWYQQTPGQGLQFLFEYFSETQRNKGNFPGRFSGRQFSNSRSEMNVSTLELGDSALYLCASSVSGVLGDEQYFGPGTRLTVT.

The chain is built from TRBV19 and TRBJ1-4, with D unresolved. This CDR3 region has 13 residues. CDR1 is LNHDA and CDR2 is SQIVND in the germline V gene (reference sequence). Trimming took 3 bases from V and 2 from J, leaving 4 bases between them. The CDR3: CASSISTNEKLFF. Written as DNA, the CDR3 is TGTGCCAGTAGTATCTCGACTAATGAAAAACTGTTTTTT.

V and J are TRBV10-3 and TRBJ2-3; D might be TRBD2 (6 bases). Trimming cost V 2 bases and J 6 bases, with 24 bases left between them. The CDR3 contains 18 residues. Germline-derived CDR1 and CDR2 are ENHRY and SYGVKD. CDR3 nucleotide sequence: TGTGCCATCAGTGAGGGGACGTCCGGGACTCCCACGACGGATACGCAGTATTTT. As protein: CAISEGTSGTPTTDTQYF.

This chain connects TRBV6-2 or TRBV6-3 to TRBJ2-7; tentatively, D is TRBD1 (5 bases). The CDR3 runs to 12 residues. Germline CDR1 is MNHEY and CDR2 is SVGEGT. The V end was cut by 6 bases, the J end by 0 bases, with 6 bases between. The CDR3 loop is CASSDSSYEQYF. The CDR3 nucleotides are TGTGCCAGCAGCGACAGCTCCTACGAGCAGTACTTC.

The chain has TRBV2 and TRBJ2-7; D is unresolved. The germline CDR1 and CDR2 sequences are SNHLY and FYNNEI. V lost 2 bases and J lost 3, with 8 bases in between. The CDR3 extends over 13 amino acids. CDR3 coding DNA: TGTGCCAGCAGTGAATGGCAATACTACGAGCAGTACTTC. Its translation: CASSEWQYYEQYF.

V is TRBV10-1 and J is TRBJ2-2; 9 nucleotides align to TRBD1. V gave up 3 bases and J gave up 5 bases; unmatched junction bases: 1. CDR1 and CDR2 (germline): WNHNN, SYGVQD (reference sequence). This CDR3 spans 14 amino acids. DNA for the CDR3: TGCGCCAGCAGTGATGGGACAGGGACCGGGGAGCTGTTTTTT. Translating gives CASSDGTGTGELFF.

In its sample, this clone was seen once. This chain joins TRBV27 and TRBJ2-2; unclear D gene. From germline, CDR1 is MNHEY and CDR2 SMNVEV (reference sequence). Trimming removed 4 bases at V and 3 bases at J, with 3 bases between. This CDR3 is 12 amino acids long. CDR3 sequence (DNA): TGTGCCAGCAGTTCCTACACCGGGGAGCTGTTTTTT. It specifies CASSSYTGELFF.

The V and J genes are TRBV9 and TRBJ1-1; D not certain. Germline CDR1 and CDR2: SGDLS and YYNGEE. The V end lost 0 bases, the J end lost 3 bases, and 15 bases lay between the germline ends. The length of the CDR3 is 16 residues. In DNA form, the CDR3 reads TGTGCCAGCAGCGTAGCTTTGGGAGGACGGTACACTGAAGCTTTCTTT. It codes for CASSVALGGRYTEAFF.

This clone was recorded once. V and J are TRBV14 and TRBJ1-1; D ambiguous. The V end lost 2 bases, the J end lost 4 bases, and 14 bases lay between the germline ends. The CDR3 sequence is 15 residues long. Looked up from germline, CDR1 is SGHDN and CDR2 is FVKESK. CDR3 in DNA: TGTGCCAGCAGCCAAATCGCAGGTCGGATCACTGAAGCTTTCTTT. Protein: CASSQIAGRITEAFF.

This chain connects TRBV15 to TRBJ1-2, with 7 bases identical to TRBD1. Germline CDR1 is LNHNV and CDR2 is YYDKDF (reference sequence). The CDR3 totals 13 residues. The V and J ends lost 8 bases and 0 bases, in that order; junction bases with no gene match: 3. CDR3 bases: TGTGCCACCTCGGGACAGACTAACTATGGCTACACCTTC. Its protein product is CATSGQTNYGYTF.

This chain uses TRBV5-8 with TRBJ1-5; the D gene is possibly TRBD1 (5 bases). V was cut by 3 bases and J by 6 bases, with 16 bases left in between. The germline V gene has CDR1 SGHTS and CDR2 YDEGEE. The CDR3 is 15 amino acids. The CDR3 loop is CASSWDVRLGQPQHF. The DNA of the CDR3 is TGTGCCAGCAGCTGGGACGTACGACTAGGTCAGCCCCAGCATTTT.

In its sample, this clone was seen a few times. In DNA form, the CDR3 reads TGTGCCATCAGTGAGTCCCCAGGGCTGAACACTGAAGCTTTCTTT. Its translation is CAISESPGLNTEAFF. The genes are TRBV10-3 and TRBJ1-1; D perhaps matches TRBD1 (5 bases). Germline CDR1 is ENHRY and CDR2 is SYGVKD. Trimming left V 0 bases short and J 0 bases short, with 8 bases between. The length of the CDR3 is 15 residues.

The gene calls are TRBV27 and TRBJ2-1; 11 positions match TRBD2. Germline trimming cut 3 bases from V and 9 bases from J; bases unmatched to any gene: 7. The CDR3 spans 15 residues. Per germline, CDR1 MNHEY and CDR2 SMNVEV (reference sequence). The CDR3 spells CASSLALAGGGEQFF. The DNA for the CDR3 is TGTGCCAGCAGTTTGGCGCTAGCGGGAGGAGGTGAGCAGTTCTTC.

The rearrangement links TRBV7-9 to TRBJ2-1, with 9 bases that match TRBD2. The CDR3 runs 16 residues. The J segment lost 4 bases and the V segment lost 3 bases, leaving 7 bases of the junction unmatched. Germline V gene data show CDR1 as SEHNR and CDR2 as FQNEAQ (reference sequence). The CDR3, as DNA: TGTGCCAGCAGCTTTGGCGGCGGGGGGGCTTACAATGAGCAGTTCTTC. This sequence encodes CASSFGGGGAYNEQFF.